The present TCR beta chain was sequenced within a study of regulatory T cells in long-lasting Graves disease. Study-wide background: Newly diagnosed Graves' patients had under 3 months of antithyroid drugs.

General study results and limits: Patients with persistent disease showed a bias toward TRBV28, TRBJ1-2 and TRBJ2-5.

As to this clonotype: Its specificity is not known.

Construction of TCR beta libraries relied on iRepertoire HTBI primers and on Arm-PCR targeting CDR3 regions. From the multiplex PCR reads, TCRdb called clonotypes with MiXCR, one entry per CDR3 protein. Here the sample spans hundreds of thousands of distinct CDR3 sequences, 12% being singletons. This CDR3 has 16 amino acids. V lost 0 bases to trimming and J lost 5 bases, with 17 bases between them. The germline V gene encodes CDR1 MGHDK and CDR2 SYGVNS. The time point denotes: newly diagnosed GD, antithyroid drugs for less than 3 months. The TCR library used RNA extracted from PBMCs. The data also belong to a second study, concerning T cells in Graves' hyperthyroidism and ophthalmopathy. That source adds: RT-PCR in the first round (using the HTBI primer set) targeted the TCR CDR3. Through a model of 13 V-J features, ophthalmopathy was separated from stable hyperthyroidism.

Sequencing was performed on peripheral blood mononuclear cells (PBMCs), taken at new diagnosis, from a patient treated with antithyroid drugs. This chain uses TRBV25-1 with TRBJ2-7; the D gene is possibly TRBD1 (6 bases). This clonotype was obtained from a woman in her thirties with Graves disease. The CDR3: CASSEYVGTLGDEQYF. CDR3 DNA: TGTGCCAGCAGTGAATACGTAGGGACACTGGGAGACGAGCAGTACTTC.